A single sample gave rise to the 23 T cell receptor beta chains below, sequenced in a study of blood T cells in healthy people across ages (dated by TCRdb to about 2015). Library preparation was by 5' RACE. The run used an Illumina HiSeq 2500. A second PCR of roughly 7 to 12 cycles was run with a J-beta primer mix and a sample-barcoded 5' primer. TCRdb reran the public reads through fastp at Q25 and MiXCR, keeping productive beta chains. Rows with one shared CDR3 protein collapse into an entry with the most common genes and DNA. The sample includes more than 800,000 distinct CDR3 sequences, with 35% to 55% observed a single time. The top ten hold about 19% of the sample. The sequenced material came from blood. The receptors come from a woman aged 60-75 years in good health.

This clonotype was counted only a few times. CDR3 amino acids: CASSYASGTPSYEQYF. Here the CDR3 DNA reads TGTGCCAGCAGCTACGCCAGCGGGACCCCCTCCTACGAGCAGTACTTC. The chain employs TRBV7-9 and TRBJ2-7; 7 positions agree with TRBD2. V lost 4 bases to trimming and J lost 0 bases; unmatched junction nucleotides: 9. CDR1 SEHNR and CDR2 FQNEAQ come from the germline V gene (reference sequence). The CDR3 has 16 residues.

This clonotype has more than one count but fewer than ten. The chain carries TRBV6-1 and TRBJ2-2, with TRBD1 identical over 10 bases. V trimming: 7 bases; J trimming: 5 bases; junction bases outside the gene matches: 4. Germline V gene sequence: CDR1 MNHNS, CDR2 SASEGT. CDR3 length equals 14 residues. CDR3 loop: CASKGQGDTGELFF. CDR3 sequence (DNA): TGTGCCAGCAAAGGACAGGGGGATACCGGGGAGCTGTTTTTT.

This clonotype was seen a few times. V and J are TRBV20-1 and TRBJ2-7; D ambiguous. In germline, CDR1 is DFQATT, CDR2 SNEGSKA (reference sequence). V was clipped by 4 bases and J by 0 bases, with 10 bases between them. CDR3 length: 13 residues. This CDR3 is CSATPGPSYEQYF. The CDR3 DNA sequence: TGCAGTGCTACCCCCGGGCCCTCCTACGAGCAGTACTTC.

The V and J genes are TRBV24-1 and TRBJ2-1, with D uncertain. V lost 0 bases and J 8 bases, leaving 7 bases between the germline ends. The germline V gene encodes CDR1 KGHDR and CDR2 SFDVKD. CDR3 length: 13 residues. CDR3 protein: CATSDLHGHEQFF. The DNA for the CDR3 is TGTGCCACCAGTGATTTGCACGGTCATGAGCAGTTCTTC.

This chain links TRBV5-6 with TRBJ1-1; no definite D call. This CDR3 region has 14 residues. CDR1 is SGHDT and CDR2 is YYEEEE in the germline V gene. V was pared by 5 bases and J by 1 base, with 12 bases between. CDR3 protein: CASRPYGPNTEAFF. CDR3 DNA: TGTGCCAGCAGACCTTACGGTCCGAACACTGAAGCTTTCTTT. Together with reference TRBV5-6 and TRBJ1-1, the CDR3 gives the full variable domain: DAGVTQSPTHLIKTRGQQVTLRCSPKSGHDTVSWYQQALGQGPQFIFQYYEEEERQRGNFPDRFSGHQFPNYSSELNVNALLLGDSALYLCASRPYGPNTEAFFGQGTRLTVV.

This rearrangement joins TRBV30 to TRBJ2-5, with TRBD2 matching 8 bases. The DNA end lines up better with TRBJ2-7; the J call may be wrong. Germline V CDR1 and CDR2: GTSNPN, SVGIG (reference sequence). This CDR3 has 13 amino acids. The CDR3 loop is CAWSTGLANEQYF. The CDR3 nucleotides are TGTGCCTGGAGTACCGGACTAGCCAACGAGCAGTACTTC.

The chain recombines TRBV27 with TRBJ1-4, with D tentatively TRBD1 (5 bases). There are 14 residues in the CDR3. Germline V lookup: CDR1 MNHEY, CDR2 SMNVEV (reference sequence). V was clipped by 6 bases and J by 6 bases, with 14 bases between them. CDR3 bases: TGTGCCAGCAGCCCGCGGGCGGGGGATGAAAAACTGTTTTTT. This codes for CASSPRAGDEKLFF.

This clonotype was recorded at least ten times. The chain carries TRBV5-1 and TRBJ2-7, with unresolved D. The V gene's germline CDR1 is SGHRS and CDR2 YFSETQ. This CDR3 is 13 amino acids long. The ends were cut back, 1 base at V and 6 bases at J, with 11 bases in the middle. The CDR3 coding sequence is TGCGCCAGCAGCTTGACTACCTTCGCCGAGCAGTACTTC. It codes for CASSLTTFAEQYF.

Only one count was recorded for this clonotype. The V call is TRBV24-1, the J call TRBJ2-5; no firm D call. The CDR3 is made up of 16 amino acids. V lost 3 bases and J lost 2, with 15 bases in between. The germline gives CDR1 KGHDR, CDR2 SFDVKD. The CDR3 nucleotides read TGTGCCACCAGTGATCCCGGCAGGCCTAGGCAAGAGACCCAGTACTTC. As protein: CATSDPGRPRQETQYF.

V and J are TRBV27 and TRBJ1-6; tentative D call: TRBD1 (6 bases). The CDR3 is 14 residues long. Germline V gene sequence: CDR1 MNHEY, CDR2 SMNVEV (reference sequence). V lost 5 bases, J lost 6 bases, and 11 bases lay in between. CDR3 sequence: CASSRQATNSPLHF. CDR3 sequence (DNA): TGTGCCAGCAGTCGACAGGCAACTAATTCACCCCTCCACTTT.

This clonotype was recorded at least ten times. The chain couples TRBV7-8 to TRBJ2-1, with 7 bases aligning to TRBD2. V was pared by 1 base and J by 1 base, with 10 bases of the junction left unmatched. CDR1 is SGHVS and CDR2 is FQNEAQ in the germline V gene. The CDR3 has 18 residues. The CDR3 DNA sequence: TGTGCCAGCAGCTTAGGGAGGGGAGGGGAGAAGTCCTACAATGAGCAGTTCTTC. Residues: CASSLGRGGEKSYNEQFF.

This clonotype showed up just a few times. This chain's CDR3 is CASSSGREGGPQETQYF. Written as DNA, the CDR3 is TGTGCCAGCAGTTCTGGGCGGGAAGGGGGACCACAAGAGACCCAGTACTTC. The rearrangement joins TRBV6-2 or TRBV6-3 to TRBJ2-5; D may correspond to TRBD1 or TRBD2 (6 bases each). V lost 4 bases and J 2 bases, leaving 20 bases between the germline ends. Germline values: CDR1 MNHEY, CDR2 SVGEGT. The CDR3 sequence is 17 residues long.

This clonotype occurred a few times. This chain joins TRBV12-3 or TRBV12-4 and TRBJ2-1; a possible D gene is TRBD1 (6 bases). The CDR3 sequence is 14 residues long. Deletions cut 7 bases from V and 8 bases from J, with 18 bases between. The CDR3, as DNA: TGTGCCAGCACGCTAGGGGCAGGGGCCCATGAGCAGTTCTTC. Translation gives CASTLGAGAHEQFF.

The chain combines TRBV3-1 with TRBJ2-1, with 9 bases aligning to TRBD2. CDR1 is LGHDT and CDR2 is YNNKEL in the germline V gene (reference sequence). The trim removed 3 bases at V and 1 base at J, leaving 4 bases unmatched. The CDR3 has 16 amino acids. CDR3 sequence: CASSHQLAGSYNEQFF. The CDR3 DNA follows: TGTGCCAGCAGCCACCAGCTAGCGGGGTCCTACAATGAGCAGTTCTTC.

The chain has TRBV7-9 and TRBJ2-4, with D perhaps TRBD1 or TRBD2 (7 bases each). Judging by the DNA end, TRBJ2-7 fits better; the J call may be wrong. CDR1 SEHNR and CDR2 FQNEAQ come from the germline V gene (reference sequence). The CDR3 covers 15 residues. This CDR3 reads CASSFPGGEHYEQYF. CDR3 DNA: TGTGCCAGCAGCTTCCCAGGGGGGGAGCACTACGAGCAGTACTTC.

The V gene is TRBV20-1, the J gene TRBJ2-5; 8 positions match TRBD2. The CDR3 consists of 15 residues. CDR1 is DFQATT, CDR2 SNEGSKA, per germline (reference sequence). CDR3 sequence: CSALGRAGAANEQYF. CDR3 DNA sequence: TGCAGCGCACTCGGAAGAGCGGGAGCAGCAAATGAGCAGTACTTC.

The V gene is TRBV9, the J gene TRBJ2-3; D possibly matches TRBD1 or TRBD2 (5 bases each). The CDR3 contains 12 residues. V was shortened by 0 bases and J by 9 bases, with 8 bases between the two germline ends. Germline values: CDR1 SGDLS, CDR2 YYNGEE. The CDR3 reads CASSVGGATQYF. The CDR3 DNA follows: TGTGCCAGCAGCGTAGGAGGGGCCACGCAGTATTTT.

The chain uses TRBV21-1 and TRBJ2-1. TRBV21-1 has pseudogene status. This CDR3 region has 17 residues. CDR3 DNA: TGTGCCAGCAGCAAAGCGCTTAGCGGGAGGACCTACAATGAGCAGTTCTTC. Protein product: CASSKALSGRTYNEQFF.

This rearrangement joins TRBV15 to TRBJ2-1; no clear D. CDR3 size: 12 residues. V was trimmed by 0 bases and J by 12 bases, leaving 9 bases between them. Germline V gene lookup returns CDR1 LNHNV and CDR2 YYDKDF (reference sequence). CDR3 loop: CATSRDWFGQFF. The CDR3 coding sequence is TGTGCCACCAGCAGAGATTGGTTCGGGCAGTTCTTC.

CDR3: CATLRSGPNTEAFF. CDR3 DNA sequence: TGTGCCACCCTACGCTCCGGGCCGAACACTGAAGCTTTCTTT. This chain links TRBV2 with TRBJ1-1; D gene ambiguous. CDR1 is SNHLY and CDR2 is FYNNEI in the germline V gene. This CDR3 has 14 residues. V was pared by 10 bases and J by 1 base, with 16 bases between.

There are a few counts of this clonotype. The chain couples TRBV7-2 to TRBJ2-7, with D maybe TRBD2 (6 bases). CDR1 is SGHTA, CDR2 FQGNSA, per germline. The CDR3 runs to 15 residues. V was trimmed by 3 bases and J by 1 base, leaving 13 bases between them. CDR3 residues: CASSLNRDWSYEQYF. In nucleotides, the CDR3 is TGTGCCAGCAGCTTGAACCGGGACTGGTCCTACGAGCAGTACTTC. Looking up the rest from reference TRBV7-2 and TRBJ2-7 gives the full variable domain: GAGVSQSPSNKVTEKGKDVELRCDPISGHTALYWYRQSLGQGLEFLIYFQGNSAPDKSGLPSDRFSAERTGGSVSTLTIQRTQQEDSAVYLCASSLNRDWSYEQYFGPGTRLTVT.

This clonotype was seen only once. One end of the junction varies from germline; a read error may be responsible. The chain's CDR3 is CAGSLGRDSVQETQYF. The CDR3 DNA is TGCGCCGGCAGCTTGGGCCGGGACAGTGTCCAAGAGACCCAGTACTTC. This chain links TRBV5-1 with TRBJ2-5, with 7 bases fitting TRBD1. Looked up from germline, CDR1 is SGHRS and CDR2 is YFSETQ. The CDR3 runs to 16 residues. The variable domain in full, with the rest retrieved from reference TRBV5-1 and TRBJ2-5, is KAGVTQTPRYLIKTRGQQVTLSCSPISGHRSVSWYQQTPGQGLQFLFEYFSETQRNKGNFPGRFSGRQFSNSRSEMNVSTLELGDSALYLCAGSLGRDSVQETQYFGPGTRLLVL.

This clonotype occurred a few times. The chain carries TRBV4-2 and TRBJ1-6; D is ambiguous. Germline CDR1 and CDR2: LGHNA and YNFKEQ. This CDR3 is built from 16 residues. V was trimmed by 0 bases and J by 7 bases, leaving 13 bases between them. In DNA form, the CDR3 reads TGTGCCAGCAGCCAAGAACTTGGGCAGAAGAATTCACCCCTCCACTTT. Translation gives CASSQELGQKNSPLHF.